Shown below are 28 T cell receptor beta chains from a single sample sequenced in a study of identical twins. TCRdb reprocessed the 5' RACE reads via MiXCR and lists one record per CDR3 protein. The sample holds fewer than 500,000 distinct CDR3 sequences, approximately 14% seen once. These data are also associated with another study on yellow fever vaccine responses in identical twins.

The sequenced material came from CD4+ T cells sorted from blood. Every receptor here comes from a woman under 30 in good health.

Only a few counts were recorded for this clonotype. The J gene is TRBJ2-5, the V gene TRBV28, with 7 bases aligning to TRBD1. The germline CDR1 and CDR2 sequences are MDHEN and SYDVKM. Trimming removed 6 bases from V and 5 bases from J; junction bases left unmatched: 9. This CDR3 has 14 residues. The CDR3 DNA sequence: TGTGCCAGCAGCCCCCCCACAGGGGTTGAGACCCAGTACTTC. Protein product: CASSPPTGVETQYF.

This clonotype was counted only a few times. CDR3 DNA sequence: TGTGCCAGCAGTGAGACAGCCTACGAGCAGTACTTC. Amino acid sequence: CASSETAYEQYF. V usage is TRBV6-2 or TRBV6-3 and J usage is TRBJ2-7, with D maybe TRBD1 (5 bases). V lost 5 bases, J lost 2 bases, and 7 bases lay in between. This CDR3 region has 12 residues. The germline V gene encodes CDR1 MNHEY and CDR2 SVGEGT.

The chain uses TRBV7-6 and TRBJ2-2; D remains unclear. The germline gives CDR1 SGHVS, CDR2 FNYEAQ. The V gene lost 7 bases and the J gene lost 5 bases, with 14 bases spanning the gap. CDR3 length: 14 residues. The CDR3 reads CASTIRLGTGELFF. The CDR3 nucleotides read TGTGCCAGCACCATTCGTTTGGGAACCGGGGAGCTGTTTTTT.

The V and J genes are TRBV7-2 and TRBJ1-3; TRBD1 might be the D (5 bases). This CDR3 has 15 residues. Germline V gives CDR1 SGHTA, CDR2 FQGNSA. Trimming shortened V by 5 bases and J by 4 bases, and 15 bases separated the two germline ends. CDR3 DNA sequence: TGTGCCAGCAGCGCCGACGGGACCCCCGGAAACACCATATATTTT. Protein: CASSADGTPGNTIYF.

This clonotype was found a few times. V is TRBV5-1 and J is TRBJ2-1, with TRBD2 as a possible D gene (6 bases). The V end lost 0 bases, the J end lost 8 bases, and 12 bases lay between the germline ends. The CDR3 is 14 residues long. CDR1 and CDR2 from the germline V gene are SGHRS and YFSETQ. CDR3 sequence reads: CASSLEQREDEQFF. The CDR3 DNA reads as TGCGCCAGCAGCTTGGAACAGAGGGAGGATGAGCAGTTCTTC.

The V gene is TRBV29-1, the J gene TRBJ2-3; D is unresolved. The CDR3 is 16 amino acids. The germline V gene has CDR1 SQVTM and CDR2 ANQGSEA. Trimming left V 1 base short and J 0 bases short, with 14 bases between. The CDR3 bases are TGCAGCGTTGAAGGGGCACTTTCCGGGAGCACAGATACGCAGTATTTT. The encoded protein is CSVEGALSGSTDTQYF.

The chain recombines TRBV18 with TRBJ2-4; D is perhaps TRBD1 (6 bases). Germline CDR1 reads KGHSH; CDR2 reads LQKENI. V was pared by 0 bases and J by 6 bases, with 9 bases between. This CDR3 has 14 amino acids. CDR3 nucleotide sequence: TGTGCCAGCTCACCACCAACACAGGGAAACATTCAGTACTTC. This sequence encodes CASSPPTQGNIQYF.

The chain carries TRBV7-9 and TRBJ1-1; perhaps TRBD1 as D (5 bases). The V and J ends lost 8 bases and 5 bases respectively, with 15 bases between them. The CDR3 length is 13 residues. CDR1 is SEHNR and CDR2 is FQNEAQ in the germline V gene (reference sequence). Written as DNA, the CDR3 is TGTGCCAGCGGACATCCGGGCGGGACTGAAGCTTTCTTT. Its protein product is CASGHPGGTEAFF.

The chain carries TRBV12-3 or TRBV12-4 and TRBJ2-7, with a possible D match to TRBD1 (6 bases). This CDR3 comprises 14 residues. The V end lost 2 bases, the J end lost 0 bases, and 8 bases lay between the germline ends. This CDR3 reads CASSLTGPSYEQYF. The CDR3 DNA is TGTGCCAGCAGTTTAACAGGGCCCTCCTACGAGCAGTACTTC.

This clonotype was seen more than once but under ten times. The chain uses TRBV28 and TRBJ2-1; 7 bases are a match to TRBD2. The CDR3 runs to 16 residues. Germline CDR1 reads MDHEN; CDR2 reads SYDVKM. Trimming took 6 bases from V and 0 from J; bases not matched to a gene: 8. In DNA, the CDR3 is TGTGCCAGCAGGGGGGGACTAAGGGCCTCCTACAATGAGCAGTTCTTC. Encoded protein: CASRGGLRASYNEQFF. The complete variable domain, with remaining parts taken from reference TRBV28 and TRBJ2-1, reads DVKVTQSSRYLVKRTGEKVFLECVQDMDHENMFWYRQDPGLGLRLIYFSYDVKMKEKGDIPEGYSVSREKKERFSLILESASTNQTSMYLCASRGGLRASYNEQFFGPGTRLTVL.

The chain couples TRBV5-4 to TRBJ2-7, with D possibly TRBD2 on 6 matching bases. CDR1 is SGHNT and CDR2 is YYREEE in the germline V gene (reference sequence). This CDR3 spans 14 amino acids. V lost 4 bases to trimming and J lost 6 bases, with 17 bases between them. Here the CDR3 DNA reads TGTGCCAGCAGCAAAGGCGGGAACTTTGGCGAGCAGTACTTC. Amino acid sequence: CASSKGGNFGEQYF.

The chain has TRBV6-5 and TRBJ2-7; 7 nucleotides align to TRBD1. The CDR3 runs to 17 residues. CDR1 and CDR2 (germline): MNHEY, SVGAGI. The V segment lost 0 bases and the J segment 1 base; nucleotides outside the gene matches: 9. The CDR3 sequence is CASSYSNLGGDSYEQYF. In nucleotides, the CDR3 is TGTGCCAGCAGTTACTCGAATCTAGGGGGCGATTCCTACGAGCAGTACTTC.

This clonotype was seen a few times. The V and J genes are TRBV27 and TRBJ2-7; 9 nucleotides align to TRBD2. V dropped 3 bases and J dropped 4; count of bases not matched to a gene: 4. There are 14 residues in the CDR3. Germline V CDR1 and CDR2: MNHEY, SMNVEV (reference sequence). The CDR3 nucleotides are TGTGCCAGCAGTTTTAGCGGGGGTTATTACGAGCAGTACTTC. This gives the protein CASSFSGGYYEQYF.

The rearrangement uses TRBV3-1 and TRBJ2-3, with 7 bases aligning to TRBD2. CDR3 length: 17 amino acids. Germline CDR1 reads LGHDT; CDR2 reads YNNKEL (reference sequence). J gave up 2 bases and V 3 bases, and 11 bases lay outside the gene matches. CDR3 amino acids: CASSHQVLGTNTDTQYF. DNA for the CDR3: TGTGCCAGCAGCCACCAGGTTCTGGGGACTAACACAGATACGCAGTATTTT.

The rearrangement uses TRBV28 and TRBJ2-1; 7 bases agree with TRBD1. The ends lost 8 bases at V and 9 bases at J; junction bases unmatched: 13. Per the germline V gene, CDR1 is MDHEN and CDR2 is SYDVKM. The CDR3 is made up of 14 amino acids. This CDR3 is CASSSGGSAFEQFF. CDR3 nucleotide sequence: TGTGCCAGCTCTTCAGGGGGTAGCGCGTTTGAGCAGTTCTTC. The full variable domain, its missing parts supplied by reference TRBV28 and TRBJ2-1, is DVKVTQSSRYLVKRTGEKVFLECVQDMDHENMFWYRQDPGLGLRLIYFSYDVKMKEKGDIPEGYSVSREKKERFSLILESASTNQTSMYLCASSSGGSAFEQFFGPGTRLTVL.

This clonotype has ten or more counts. One end of the junction is discordant with germline, which a read error may explain. V usage is TRBV20-1 and J usage is TRBJ1-6, with a possible D match to TRBD1 (5 bases). The CDR3 has 14 residues. CDR1 is DFQATT, CDR2 SNEGSKA, per germline (reference sequence). CDR3 bases: TGCAGTGCGAGAGCGGGACTCCAAGAGTCACCCCTCCACTTT. Protein sequence: CSARAGLQESPLHF.

The genes are TRBV12-3 or TRBV12-4 and TRBJ2-4; D not certain. V dropped 1 base and J dropped 3 bases, with 10 bases sitting between them. CDR3 length: 15 residues. The CDR3 nucleotides are TGTGCCAGCAGTTTAGAGGGAAACGGCAAAAACATTCAGTACTTC. Translating it yields CASSLEGNGKNIQYF.

This clonotype was seen a handful of times. The V and J genes are TRBV29-1 and TRBJ2-7; D remains unclear. CDR1 SQVTM and CDR2 ANQGSEA come from the germline V gene. The CDR3 covers 14 residues. Between the trimmed V and J ends, which lost 7 bases and 3 bases, there was a span of 19 bases. The CDR3 reads CSDYLRSQYYEQYF. The CDR3 coding sequence is TGCAGCGACTACCTACGATCGCAGTACTACGAGCAGTACTTC.

The chain uses TRBV12-3 or TRBV12-4 and TRBJ2-5; the match to TRBD1 covers 10 bases. This CDR3 has 13 amino acids. The trim removed 8 bases at V and 2 bases at J, leaving 2 bases unmatched. The CDR3 coding sequence is TGTGCCAGCGGGGACAGGGGTCAAGAGACCCAGTACTTC. This gives the protein CASGDRGQETQYF.

The rearrangement uses TRBV4-2 and TRBJ2-3; a weak D match, TRBD2 (6 bases). CDR3 length: 13 residues. Germline V gene sequence: CDR1 LGHNA, CDR2 YNFKEQ. The ends were cut back, 10 bases at V and 0 bases at J, with 11 bases in the middle. The DNA for the CDR3 is TGTGCCACACGGGCGGGGAGCACAGATACGCAGTATTTT. Its translation: CATRAGSTDTQYF.

There are many counts of this clonotype. The J gene is TRBJ2-3, the V gene TRBV9; TRBD2 aligns across 12 bases. V lost 3 bases and J lost 2; bases outside the gene matches: 4. The germline CDR1 and CDR2 sequences are SGDLS and YYNGEE. The CDR3 covers 16 residues. As DNA, the CDR3 is TGTGCCAGCAGCGCAACTAGCGGGGGGCACACAGATACGCAGTATTTT. Protein: CASSATSGGHTDTQYF. Using reference TRBV9 and TRBJ2-3 for the parts outside the CDR3, the full variable domain is DSGVTQTPKHLITATGQRVTLRCSPRSGDLSVYWYQQSLDQGLQFLIQYYNGEERAKGNILERFSAQQFPDLHSELNLSSLELGDSALYFCASSATSGGHTDTQYFGPGTRLTVL.

This clonotype was observed at least ten times. V is TRBV7-3 and J is TRBJ1-1, with TRBD1 matching 8 bases. V was pared by 4 bases and J by 3 bases, with 7 bases of the junction left unmatched. CDR3 length: 15 amino acids. Looked up from germline, CDR1 is SGHTA and CDR2 is FQGTGA. In DNA, the CDR3 is TGTGCCAGCAGCTCGGGCCCGGGACAGGACACTGAAGCTTTCTTT. Translated, it gives CASSSGPGQDTEAFF.

This clonotype was found a few times. The rearrangement joins TRBV18 to TRBJ1-5; D not certain. The CDR3 extends over 13 amino acids. Trimming took 5 bases from V and 5 from J, leaving 10 bases between them. Germline CDR1 reads KGHSH; CDR2 reads LQKENI. The CDR3 nucleotides are TGTGCCAGCTCAGACGGGGTGGATCAGCCCCAGCATTTT. Its translation is CASSDGVDQPQHF.

This clonotype was detected many times. The chain joins TRBV29-1 to TRBJ2-1, with D unresolved. Germline V gene lookup returns CDR1 SQVTM and CDR2 ANQGSEA. Trimming pared 7 bases from V and 3 bases from J, leaving 10 bases between. CDR3 length equals 12 residues. CDR3: CSASSLYNEQFF. The CDR3 bases are TGCAGCGCCTCCAGTCTCTACAATGAGCAGTTCTTC.

The CDR3 here is CASIRGGGANEQFF. CDR3 coding DNA: TGTGCCAGCATCCGGGGCGGGGGGGCAAATGAGCAGTTCTTC. The V call is TRBV5-5, the J call TRBJ2-1, with 9 bases aligning to TRBD2. The CDR3 runs to 14 residues. Trimming cost V 6 bases and J 7 bases; bases outside gene matches: 8. Germline V gives CDR1 SGHKS, CDR2 YYEKEE (reference sequence).

This clonotype was seen a handful of times. The chain employs TRBV20-1 and TRBJ1-2; D ambiguous. The CDR3 runs to 12 residues. V was trimmed by 3 bases and J by 2 bases, leaving 7 bases between them. Germline-derived CDR1 and CDR2 are DFQATT and SNEGSKA (reference sequence). In DNA, the CDR3 is TGCAGTGCTAGCAGACCAAACTATGGCTACACCTTC. It translates to CSASRPNYGYTF.

This clonotype was counted only a few times. The chain uses TRBV6-5 and TRBJ2-3; D uncertain. The germline gives CDR1 MNHEY, CDR2 SVGAGI. The CDR3 is made up of 15 amino acids. Trimming pared 0 bases from V and 4 bases from J, leaving 11 bases between. This CDR3 reads CASSYSMLVADTQYF. The CDR3 DNA is TGTGCCAGCAGTTACTCTATGCTAGTAGCAGATACGCAGTATTTT.

Many counts were recorded for this clonotype. The gene calls are TRBV4-3 and TRBJ2-3; no clear D. This CDR3 contains 16 residues. The V end lost 0 bases, the J end lost 3 bases, and 13 bases lay between the germline ends. Germline loops: CDR1 LGHNA, CDR2 YSLEER. The DNA of the CDR3 is TGCGCCAGCAGCCAAGATCATGCAGGAGAGACAGATACGCAGTATTTT. Amino acids: CASSQDHAGETDTQYF.